These T cell receptor beta chains were read from a single sample in a study of blood T cells in healthy people across ages. Each CDR3 protein is one row after TCRdb ran MiXCR on the 5' RACE reads. Of roughly 640,000 distinct CDR3 sequences in the sample, roughly 31% were seen once. Source material: blood. The receptors were gathered from a woman aged 80 or older in good health. Both conserved end residues are part of each CDR3. The D gene is left open where the match is weak. A row's size may be missing; if present it is once, few, many or a size class.

d_gene: .
v_gene: TRBV7-2
j_gene: TRBJ2-2
abundance: .
CDR3nt: TGTGCCAGCAGCGCAGACAGGGCGGGAAGCGGGGAGCTGTTTTTT
CDR3aa: CASSADRAGSGELFF

d_gene: .
v_gene: TRBV5-6
j_gene: TRBJ1-1
abundance: .
CDR3nt: TGTGCCAGCAGTACAGGGAGGGCAAACACTGAAGCTTTCTTT
CDR3aa: CASSTGRANTEAFF

d_gene: TRBD2
v_gene: TRBV24-1
j_gene: TRBJ2-2
abundance: few
CDR3nt: TGTGCCACCAGTGACCTAGCGGGGGGGAACACCGGGGAGCTGTTTTTT
CDR3aa: CATSDLAGGNTGELFF

d_gene: .
v_gene: TRBV27
j_gene: TRBJ2-7
abundance: many
CDR3nt: TGTGCCAGCAGTCGGGACCCCTCCGAGCAGTACTTC
CDR3aa: CASSRDPSEQYF

d_gene: .
v_gene: TRBV29-1
j_gene: TRBJ2-5
abundance: .
CDR3nt: TGCAGCGTTTTACCGGACCTACAAGAGACCCAGTACTTC
CDR3aa: CSVLPDLQETQYF

d_gene: .
v_gene: TRBV6-9
j_gene: TRBJ1-6
abundance: many
CDR3nt: TGTGCCAGCAGTTATTCGGGAGGCATTACGAGCTCCTATAATTCACCCCTCCACTTT
CDR3aa: CASSYSGGITSSYNSPLHF

d_gene: .
v_gene: TRBV20-1
j_gene: TRBJ2-5
abundance: many
CDR3nt: TGCAGTGCTAGGGACGAGACCCAGTACTTC
CDR3aa: CSARDETQYF

d_gene: TRBD1
v_gene: TRBV6-2/TRBV6-3
j_gene: TRBJ1-5
abundance: few
CDR3nt: TGTGCCAGCAGTTCAGCCGGACAGGGTGGAAATCAGCCCCAGCATTTT
CDR3aa: CASSSAGQGGNQPQHF

d_gene: .
v_gene: TRBV28
j_gene: TRBJ1-2
abundance: many
CDR3nt: TGTGCCAGCAGTTTAGTCAAGGGTCTCCAAAACTATGGCTACACCTTC
CDR3aa: CASSLVKGLQNYGYTF

d_gene: TRBD1
v_gene: TRBV28
j_gene: TRBJ1-6
abundance: few
CDR3nt: TGTGCCAGCAGTTCCAACAGGGGATTCGGTAATTCACCCCTCCACTTT
CDR3aa: CASSSNRGFGNSPLHF

d_gene: .
v_gene: TRBV10-3
j_gene: TRBJ2-2
abundance: .
CDR3nt: TGTGCCATCAGTGAAGGAACGTCCGGGGAGCTGTTTTTT
CDR3aa: CAISEGTSGELFF

d_gene: TRBD1
v_gene: TRBV7-2
j_gene: TRBJ2-7
abundance: many
CDR3nt: TGTGCCAGCAGCTTAGCCCCAGGGGGCGAGTACGAGCAGTACTTC
CDR3aa: CASSLAPGGEYEQYF

d_gene: .
v_gene: TRBV6-6
j_gene: TRBJ1-4
abundance: .
CDR3nt: TGTGCCAGCAGGCCACAACAGGGTTGGGAGGAAAAACTGTTTTTT
CDR3aa: CASRPQQGWEEKLFF

d_gene: .
v_gene: TRBV7-9
j_gene: TRBJ1-2
abundance: .
CDR3nt: TGTGCCAGCAGCCCGGCGGGCCCAACGGGCTACACCTTC
CDR3aa: CASSPAGPTGYTF

d_gene: .
v_gene: TRBV7-2
j_gene: TRBJ2-1
abundance: .
CDR3nt: TGTGCCAGCAGCCCCCGGACGGGGGGCATCAGGGATGAGCAGTTCTTC
CDR3aa: CASSPRTGGIRDEQFF

d_gene: TRBD1
v_gene: TRBV20-1
j_gene: TRBJ2-2
abundance: .
CDR3nt: TGCAGTGCTAGAGATCTCCGACAGGGCCCCACCGGGGAGCTGTTTTTT
CDR3aa: CSARDLRQGPTGELFF

d_gene: .
v_gene: TRBV6-1
j_gene: TRBJ1-2
abundance: many
CDR3nt: TGTGCCAGCAGGGCGAACTATGGCTACACCTTC
CDR3aa: CASRANYGYTF

d_gene: .
v_gene: TRBV6-2/TRBV6-3
j_gene: TRBJ1-1
abundance: .
CDR3nt: TGTGCCAGCAGTCCAATCCGGACGGGCACTGAAGCTTTCTTT
CDR3aa: CASSPIRTGTEAFF

d_gene: .
v_gene: TRBV11-3
j_gene: TRBJ2-7
abundance: few
CDR3nt: TGTGCCAGCAGCCGGGTTCAGGGGAACAATGAGCAGTACTTC
CDR3aa: CASSRVQGNNEQYF

d_gene: .
v_gene: TRBV3-1
j_gene: TRBJ1-1
abundance: .
CDR3nt: TGTGCCAGCAGCCGGGGAGAGGGGCTGAACACTGAAGCTTTCTTT
CDR3aa: CASSRGEGLNTEAFF

d_gene: .
v_gene: TRBV4-2
j_gene: TRBJ1-6
abundance: .
CDR3nt: TGTGCCAGCAGCCAAGTGTTGAGAAATTCACCCCTCCACTTT
CDR3aa: CASSQVLRNSPLHF

d_gene: TRBD1
v_gene: TRBV20-1
j_gene: TRBJ1-5
abundance: .
CDR3nt: TGCAGTGCTACGGGACAGGGGAACGATCAGCCCCAGCATTTT
CDR3aa: CSATGQGNDQPQHF

d_gene: .
v_gene: TRBV20-1
j_gene: TRBJ1-1
abundance: .
CDR3nt: TGCAGTGCCTGTGGGCAGATGAACACTGAAGCTTTCTTT
CDR3aa: CSACGQMNTEAFF

d_gene: .
v_gene: TRBV29-1
j_gene: TRBJ2-6
abundance: many
CDR3nt: TGCAGCGGCCTTATAGGTGGGGCCAACGTCCTGACTTTC
CDR3aa: CSGLIGGANVLTF

d_gene: .
v_gene: TRBV5-4
j_gene: TRBJ1-1
abundance: few
CDR3nt: TGTGCCAGCAGCTTGGCCGACGACAGGAAAGCTTTCTTT
CDR3aa: CASSLADDRKAFF

d_gene: .
v_gene: TRBV4-2
j_gene: TRBJ1-2
abundance: many
CDR3nt: TGTGCCAGCAGCCAAGATAGGCAGAAATACGGCTACACCTTC
CDR3aa: CASSQDRQKYGYTF

d_gene: .
v_gene: TRBV29-1
j_gene: TRBJ1-4
abundance: .
CDR3nt: TGCAGCGTTTGGGGAGGACCTGGAGGGGAAAAACTGTTTTTT
CDR3aa: CSVWGGPGGEKLFF

d_gene: .
v_gene: TRBV15
j_gene: TRBJ1-4
abundance: .
CDR3nt: TGTGCCACCAGCCCCCTCGGGGACCAAAAACTGTTTTTT
CDR3aa: CATSPLGDQKLFF

d_gene: .
v_gene: TRBV19
j_gene: TRBJ2-1
abundance: few
CDR3nt: TGTGCCAGTAGTATACGGGGGGCCTCCTACAATGAGCAGTTCTTC
CDR3aa: CASSIRGASYNEQFF

d_gene: .
v_gene: TRBV3-1
j_gene: TRBJ1-5
abundance: few
CDR3nt: TGTGCCAGCAGCCAAGATTGGAGCAATCAGCCCCAGCATTTT
CDR3aa: CASSQDWSNQPQHF

d_gene: .
v_gene: TRBV5-1
j_gene: TRBJ2-5
abundance: .
CDR3nt: TGCGCCAGCAGCAGCAGGGCGGGTTCGGAGACCCAGTACTTC
CDR3aa: CASSSRAGSETQYF

d_gene: .
v_gene: TRBV5-1
j_gene: TRBJ2-1
abundance: many
CDR3nt: TGCGCCAGCAGCTTGCCGGGGTCTGAGCAGTTCTTC
CDR3aa: CASSLPGSEQFF

d_gene: .
v_gene: TRBV30
j_gene: TRBJ1-2
abundance: .
CDR3nt: TGTGCCTGGAAGGGGGGGGTCTATGGCTACACCTTC
CDR3aa: CAWKGGVYGYTF

d_gene: .
v_gene: TRBV9
j_gene: TRBJ2-7
abundance: .
CDR3nt: TGTGCCAGCAGCGGACAGTCTACACCCTCCTACGAGTGGTACTTC
CDR3aa: CASSGQSTPSYEWYF

d_gene: TRBD1
v_gene: TRBV12-3/TRBV12-4
j_gene: TRBJ1-6
abundance: .
CDR3nt: TGTGCCAGCACCAAGGACAGGCAGAGTTCACCCCTCCACTTT
CDR3aa: CASTKDRQSSPLHF

d_gene: .
v_gene: TRBV27
j_gene: TRBJ2-1
abundance: few
CDR3nt: TGTGCCAGCAGTTCCCTGGCCTCTGAGCAGTTCTTC
CDR3aa: CASSSLASEQFF

d_gene: TRBD1
v_gene: TRBV27
j_gene: TRBJ2-1
abundance: few
CDR3nt: TGTGCCAGCAGAACAGGGGGCCGGAATGAGCAGTTCTTC
CDR3aa: CASRTGGRNEQFF

d_gene: TRBD1
v_gene: TRBV7-3
j_gene: TRBJ1-1
abundance: .
CDR3nt: TGTGCCAGCAGCCCGACAGGGACAGGGGGTGGAGGGACTGAAGCTTTCTTT
CDR3aa: CASSPTGTGGGGTEAFF

d_gene: TRBD2
v_gene: TRBV20-1
j_gene: TRBJ2-5
abundance: many
CDR3nt: TGCAGTGCTAGAGAAGTTAAAGCCGGGTTAGCGGGGGAAGAGACCCAGTACTTC
CDR3aa: CSAREVKAGLAGEETQYF

d_gene: .
v_gene: TRBV20-1
j_gene: TRBJ2-7
abundance: .
CDR3nt: TGCAGTGCTAGAGGGGCCCAAACCATTGGGCAGTACTTC
CDR3aa: CSARGAQTIGQYF

d_gene: .
v_gene: TRBV28
j_gene: TRBJ1-5
abundance: .
CDR3nt: TGTGCCAGCAGTTTATTGGGCAGTCCTTCACATCAGCCCCAGCATTTT
CDR3aa: CASSLLGSPSHQPQHF

d_gene: .
v_gene: TRBV4-1
j_gene: TRBJ1-6
abundance: .
CDR3nt: TGCGCCAGCAGCCAAGATGAGACCGGATCACCCCTCCACTTT
CDR3aa: CASSQDETGSPLHF

d_gene: .
v_gene: TRBV7-6
j_gene: TRBJ2-5
abundance: many
CDR3nt: TGTGCCAGCAGCTTAGGGGGACTTGGAGGTCGACAAGAGACCCAGTACTTC
CDR3aa: CASSLGGLGGRQETQYF

d_gene: .
v_gene: TRBV5-1
j_gene: TRBJ1-4
abundance: .
CDR3nt: TGCGCCAGCAGCTTGTCTTCGACACATTTTGCAACTAATGAAAAACTGTTTTTT
CDR3aa: CASSLSSTHFATNEKLFF

d_gene: .
v_gene: TRBV6-2/TRBV6-3
j_gene: TRBJ1-1
abundance: many
CDR3nt: TGTGCCAGCAGTTACGCAGAGTCCTTTTATAACACTGAAGCTTTCTTT
CDR3aa: CASSYAESFYNTEAFF

d_gene: .
v_gene: TRBV9
j_gene: TRBJ1-5
abundance: few
CDR3nt: TGTGCCAGCAGCGCTTCGAGCAATCAGCCCCAGCATTTT
CDR3aa: CASSASSNQPQHF

d_gene: .
v_gene: TRBV6-5
j_gene: TRBJ2-7
abundance: many
CDR3nt: TGTGCCAGCAGTAGACTAGGAAAGTCCTACGAGCAGTACTTC
CDR3aa: CASSRLGKSYEQYF

d_gene: TRBD2
v_gene: TRBV14
j_gene: TRBJ2-7
abundance: .
CDR3nt: TGTGCCAGCGGCTCGTTGCGGGAGAGCTCCTACAATGAGCAGTACTTC
CDR3aa: CASGSLRESSYNEQYF

d_gene: TRBD1
v_gene: TRBV4-3
j_gene: TRBJ2-7
abundance: many
CDR3nt: TGCGCCAGCAGCCAAGACCCCGGGACAGACTACGAGCAGTACTTC
CDR3aa: CASSQDPGTDYEQYF

d_gene: .
v_gene: TRBV12-3/TRBV12-4
j_gene: TRBJ2-3
abundance: many
CDR3nt: TGTGCCAGCAGCCTCACACACGGAGATACGCAGTATTTT
CDR3aa: CASSLTHGDTQYF

d_gene: .
v_gene: TRBV28
j_gene: TRBJ1-2
abundance: few
CDR3nt: TGTGCCAGCAGTTTACGGCGGTATGGCTACACCTTC
CDR3aa: CASSLRRYGYTF

d_gene: .
v_gene: TRBV15
j_gene: TRBJ1-4
abundance: .
CDR3nt: TGTGCCACCAGCAGAGGATCGGAAAGCGGGGAAAAACTGTTTTTT
CDR3aa: CATSRGSESGEKLFF

d_gene: .
v_gene: TRBV6-2/TRBV6-3
j_gene: TRBJ1-2
abundance: many
CDR3nt: TGTGCCAGCACTCCGGGCCTCCGGGACTATGGCTACACCTTC
CDR3aa: CASTPGLRDYGYTF

d_gene: TRBD2
v_gene: TRBV3-1
j_gene: TRBJ2-3
abundance: .
CDR3nt: TGTGCCAGCAGCCTCAGACTAGCGGGGGCCTCCACAGATACGCAGTATTTT
CDR3aa: CASSLRLAGASTDTQYF

d_gene: TRBD1
v_gene: TRBV7-2
j_gene: TRBJ1-5
abundance: .
CDR3nt: TGTGCCAGCAGCCCGGGACAGGGGAGGGTGCAGCCCCAGCATTTT
CDR3aa: CASSPGQGRVQPQHF

d_gene: TRBD1
v_gene: TRBV5-1
j_gene: TRBJ1-2
abundance: once
CDR3nt: TGCGCCAGCAGCTCGACAGGGACTATTGACTACACCTTC
CDR3aa: CASSSTGTIDYTF

d_gene: .
v_gene: TRBV7-2
j_gene: TRBJ2-3
abundance: many
CDR3nt: TGTGCCAGCAGCCCTGGAGGGCGAGATTATACGCAGTATTTT
CDR3aa: CASSPGGRDYTQYF

d_gene: .
v_gene: TRBV12-3/TRBV12-4
j_gene: TRBJ1-2
abundance: once
CDR3nt: TGTGCCAGCAGGGTGAGTACCCTCTATGGCTACACCTTC
CDR3aa: CASRVSTLYGYTF

d_gene: TRBD1
v_gene: TRBV5-8
j_gene: TRBJ2-6
abundance: many
CDR3nt: TGTGCCAGCAACAGGGGGCCCGGGGCCAACGTCCTGACTTTC
CDR3aa: CASNRGPGANVLTF

d_gene: TRBD2
v_gene: TRBV5-1
j_gene: TRBJ2-3
abundance: few
CDR3nt: TGCGCCAGCAGCCTCCAAACGACTAGCGGGGGGACAGATACGCAGTATTTT
CDR3aa: CASSLQTTSGGTDTQYF